Here is one TCR beta chain with its context. What it binds is unknown. This specimen comes from a study of coeliac disease. Broader study findings: Lower clonality than controls marked TRB and TRG repertoires from active celiac intraepithelial and lamina propria samples. Largely private TRB repertoires meant most sequences were sample-unique.

This CDR3 is 16 amino acids long. The germline gives CDR1 SGHAT, CDR2 FQDESV (reference sequence). With V trimmed by 2 bases and J by 0 bases, 2 bases remained unmatched. Profiled with immunoSEQ multiplex PCR; TCRdb holds only in-frame clones, not every one. Of fewer than 4,500 clones listed, 69% are singletons. Cells were frozen in aliquots of roughly 530,000, and one aliquot per fraction was sequenced. This chain connects TRBV11-1 to TRBJ2-1; 9 nucleotides match TRBD2. Sequenced sample: intraepithelial lymphocytes from the gut. This clonotype originated in a man aged 25-45 years with celiac disease. The CDR3 spells CASSLSGGSSYNEQFF. For the CDR3, the DNA is TGTGCCAGCAGCTTAAGCGGGGGGAGCTCCTACAATGAGCAGTTCTTC.